This T cell receptor beta chain was captured in a study of blood T cell repertoires in COVID-19. The CDR3 contains 15 residues. In germline, CDR1 is SGHDT, CDR2 YYEEEE. Trimming took 0 bases from V and 4 from J, leaving 13 bases between them. The assay was immunoSEQ multiplex PCR, and TCRdb's table has in-frame clones only and misses some. The sample carries roughly 230,000 clones, roughly 80% recorded once. The sequenced sample consisted of peripheral blood. The sequence was obtained from a woman between 45 and 65 years old with acute or convalescent COVID-19. V gene TRBV5-6 combines with J gene TRBJ1-1; D uncertain. CDR3 protein: CASSLDPQRGTEAFF. As DNA, the CDR3 is TGTGCCAGCAGCTTGGACCCCCAGCGAGGCACTGAAGCTTTCTTT.